The subject of this entry is one T cell receptor (beta chain). The study assigned cohorts using participant-reported clinical history. The germline V gene encodes CDR1 SGHNT and CDR2 YYREEE (reference sequence). V was cut by 4 bases and J by 2 bases, with 16 bases left in between. The CDR3 covers 16 residues. This record comes from a study of blood T cell repertoires in COVID-19. Overall study context: The United States, Italy and Spain were the sources of the acute and convalescent COVID-19 samples.

Clones were read by immunoSEQ multiplex PCR, and TCRdb kept only the in-frame ones, dropping some. Here the sample spans roughly 220,000 clones, 75% to 90% being singletons. Material for sequencing was PBMCs or T cells enriched from blood (not recorded which). The genes are TRBV5-4 and TRBJ2-1; perhaps TRBD2 as D (5 bases). The TCR originated in a woman between 18 and 29 years old in a cohort exposed to, infected with or recovered from COVID-19 (not recorded which). The CDR3 bases are TGTGCCAGCAGCCTAAATAGAGGGTCGGCCTACAATGAGCAGTTCTTC. It specifies CASSLNRGSAYNEQFF.